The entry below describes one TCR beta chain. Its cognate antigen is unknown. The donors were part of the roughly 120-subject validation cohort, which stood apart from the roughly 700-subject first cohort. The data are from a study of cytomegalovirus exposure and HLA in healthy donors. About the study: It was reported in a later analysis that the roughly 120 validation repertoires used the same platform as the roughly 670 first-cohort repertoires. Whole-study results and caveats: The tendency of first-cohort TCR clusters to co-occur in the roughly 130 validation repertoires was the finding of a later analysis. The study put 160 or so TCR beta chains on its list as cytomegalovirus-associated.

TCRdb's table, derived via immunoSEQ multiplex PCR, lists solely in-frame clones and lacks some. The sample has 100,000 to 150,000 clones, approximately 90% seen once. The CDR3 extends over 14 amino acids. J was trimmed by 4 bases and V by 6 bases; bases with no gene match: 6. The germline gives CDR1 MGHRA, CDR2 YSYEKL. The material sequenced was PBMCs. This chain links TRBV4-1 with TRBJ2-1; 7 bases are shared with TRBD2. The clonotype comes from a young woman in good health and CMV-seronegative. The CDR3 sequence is CASRVAGQYNEQFF. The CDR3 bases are TGCGCCAGCAGGGTAGCGGGTCAGTACAATGAGCAGTTCTTC.